This entry describes one T cell receptor (beta chain). This clonotype was seen a handful of times. Its target antigen remains unknown. No base quality information exists; no much larger clone differs at one position. The data were obtained in a study of T-cell reconstitution after alpha-beta-depleted transplantation in children (dated by TCRdb to the mid-2010s). Concerning the study at large: Using TCR repertoire profiling, the study followed T-cell immune reconstitution in a quantitative way in children after TCRalphabeta/CD19-depleted allogeneic hematopoietic cell transplantation.

Libraries were constructed by PCR. Instrument used: Illumina HiSeq 2500. TCR library preparation used molecular barcoding, with unique molecular identifiers applied to normalize quantification of the TCRbeta repertoire. Using fastp at Q25 and MiXCR, TCRdb reprocessed the public reads and kept productive beta chains. Records with the same CDR3 protein are collapsed into one entry carrying the most frequent genes and DNA. Here the sample has some 340,000 distinct CDR3 sequences; approximately 10% occur a single time. The ten largest make up more than 2% of the sample. The CDR3 sequence holds 13 residues, the cysteine and phenylalanine included. Only the CDR3 part of the read is kept: 39 bases, read in frame from the first base. Per the germline V gene (reference sequence), DFQATT is the CDR1 and SNEGSKA is the CDR2. A distance of 9 bases separates the germline ends of V and J, which lose 3 bases and 0 bases respectively.

The sequencing used PBMCs from the stem cell graft donor, collected from the stem cell graft. The V and J genes are TRBV20-1 and TRBJ2-7; the D gene cannot be resolved reliably. The sequence derives from a human donor who donated a stem cell graft to a child with acute lymphoblastic leukemia. The CDR3 is CSASPLNSYEQYF. The DNA sequence follows: TGCAGTGCTAGTCCTCTCAACTCCTACGAGCAGTACTTC.